This is a list of T cell receptor beta chains from one sample in a study of cytomegalovirus exposure and HLA in healthy donors. Sequenced by immunoSEQ multiplex PCR; TCRdb stores in-frame clones only, minus some. The data contain about 130,000 clones, over 65% of them singletons. The sequencing input was PBMCs. The receptor source for this set is a man aged 45-60 years in good health and CMV-seronegative. Both conserved end residues are part of each CDR3. A D gene is named only where the DNA matches it firmly. Clone size, where shown, is once, few, many, or a class for clones that have expanded.

v_gene	j_gene	d_gene	abundance	CDR3nt	CDR3aa
TRBV30	TRBJ1-2	TRBD1	.	TGTGCCTGGGGACAGGGCGACTATGGCTACACCTTC	CAWGQGDYGYTF
TRBV5-4	TRBJ2-5	TRBD2	.	TGTGCCAGCAGCTTACCAGCGGGGGTGGGGGAGACCCAGTACTTC	CASSLPAGVGETQYF
TRBV7-6	TRBJ1-1	.	.	TGTGCCAGCAGCGCGGACAGGAACACTGAAGCTTTCTTT	CASSADRNTEAFF
TRBV4-2	TRBJ1-6	.	.	TGTGCCAGCAGCCAAGACAGGGGAGATTCACCCCTCCACTTT	CASSQDRGDSPLHF
TRBV6-1	TRBJ1-1	.	.	TGTGCCAGCAGTGAAGCAGAGGCCTTGAACACTGAAGCTTTCTTT	CASSEAEALNTEAFF
TRBV7-9	TRBJ2-7	.	.	TGTGCCAGCAGCCTAGAGAGGAACGAGCAGTACTTC	CASSLERNEQYF
TRBV10-3	TRBJ2-5	.	.	TGTGCCATCAGTGGCATCCCAGGGGAGACCCAGTACTTC	CAISGIPGETQYF
TRBV19	TRBJ1-4	.	.	TGTGCCAGTAGTGAGACAGTGACTAATGAAAAACTGTTTTTT	CASSETVTNEKLFF
TRBV5-6	TRBJ2-7	TRBD1	.	TGTGCCAGCAGCCCAGGGACAGAACAACTCTACGAGCAGTACTTC	CASSPGTEQLYEQYF
TRBV19	TRBJ1-2	.	.	TGTGCCAGTCGATTCAGGGAGGCTGGCTACACCTTC	CASRFREAGYTF
TRBV6-5	TRBJ1-2	.	.	TGTGCCAGCAGTAAGAGGTCCTATGGCTACACCTTC	CASSKRSYGYTF
TRBV7-3	TRBJ1-2	TRBD1	.	TGTGCCAGCAGCCTTACCTACAGGGGCTCTAACTATGGCTACACCTTC	CASSLTYRGSNYGYTF
TRBV5-1	TRBJ1-1	.	.	TGCGCCAGCAGCTTGGTCTCTGAAGGGGACACTGAAGCTTTCTTT	CASSLVSEGDTEAFF
TRBV19	TRBJ2-4	TRBD2	.	TGTGCCAGTAGTATGGTGGGAGGAGCGGGGGGTAAAAACATTCAGTACTTC	CASSMVGGAGGKNIQYF
TRBV25-1	TRBJ1-1	.	.	TGTGCCAGCAGTTCGCACGGAGCTTCTAACACTGAAGCTTTCTTT	CASSSHGASNTEAFF
TRBV29-1	TRBJ1-5	.	.	TGCAGCGTCGGAGGAGGGGATGGGGGCAATCAGCCCCAGCATTTT	CSVGGGDGGNQPQHF
TRBV5-1	TRBJ2-1	TRBD2	.	TGCGCCAGCAGCCTCCGGACTAGCGCCAATGAGCAGTTCTTC	CASSLRTSANEQFF
TRBV30	TRBJ1-5	.	.	TGTGCCTGGAGTGTTCCGGGACATAGCAATCAGCCCCAGCATTTT	CAWSVPGHSNQPQHF
TRBV6-6	TRBJ2-5	TRBD2	.	TGTGCCAGCAGTTCATGGGGGGGGGAGACCCAGTACTTC	CASSSWGGETQYF
TRBV19	TRBJ2-7	TRBD1	few	TGTGCCAGTAAGGCCGGGACAGGGCACTACGAGCAGTACTTC	CASKAGTGHYEQYF
TRBV11-1	TRBJ1-1	TRBD1	once	TGTGCCAGCAGCGTGACAGGGGGCGCGAATGAAGCTTTCTTT	CASSVTGGANEAFF
TRBV4-1	TRBJ2-3	TRBD1	.	TGCGCCAGCAGCCAAGATAGGGCAGGGGGTGGGTTTAGCACAGATACGCAGTATTTT	CASSQDRAGGGFSTDTQYF
TRBV6-6	TRBJ1-1	.	.	TGTGCCAGCATCCCCGACAGGAGAGCTGAAGCTTTCTTT	CASIPDRRAEAFF
TRBV5-1	TRBJ1-2	.	.	TGCGCCAGCAGCGATGGAGGTGACTATGGCTACACCTTC	CASSDGGDYGYTF
TRBV6-5	TRBJ1-5	.	.	TGTGCCAGCAGCCCCAGGGAGGACAATCAGCCCCAGCATTTT	CASSPREDNQPQHF
TRBV28	TRBJ1-1	.	.	TGTGCCAGCAGCCAAGGCGGTGGCCTCAGCACTGAAGCTTTCTTT	CASSQGGGLSTEAFF
TRBV6-5	TRBJ1-1	.	.	TGTGCCAGCAGCTTAGCCGGGGGGATCGGCACTGAAGCTTTCTTT	CASSLAGGIGTEAFF
TRBV4-1	TRBJ1-6	.	.	TGCGCCAGCAGCCTTTCAGGGATCTCCTATAATTCACCCCTCCACTTT	CASSLSGISYNSPLHF
TRBV6-1	TRBJ1-2	.	.	TGTGCCAGCAGTGTTACAGGTTATGGAACCTATGGCTACACCTTC	CASSVTGYGTYGYTF
TRBV6-5	TRBJ1-1	.	.	TGTGCCAGCAGGTGGGGCATGAACACTGAAGCTTTCTTT	CASRWGMNTEAFF
TRBV2	TRBJ2-6	.	.	TGTGCCAGCTTGAGGTATGGGGCCAACGTCCTGACTTTC	CASLRYGANVLTF
TRBV5-5	TRBJ2-2	TRBD1	.	TGTGCCAGCTACGGACAGGGGTTCACCGGGGAGCTGTTTTTT	CASYGQGFTGELFF
TRBV19	TRBJ1-1	TRBD1	.	TGTGCCAGTCGATTGGGACAGCAGAACACTGAAGCTTTCTTT	CASRLGQQNTEAFF
TRBV4-1	TRBJ1-4	TRBD1	.	TGCGCCAGCAGCCAATCCGGGACAGGTTATGAAAAACTGTTTTTT	CASSQSGTGYEKLFF
TRBV4-1	TRBJ1-5	TRBD1	.	TGCGCCAGCAGCCAAGGGATACAGGGGGTGGGCAATCAGCCCCAGCATTTT	CASSQGIQGVGNQPQHF
TRBV5-1	TRBJ2-7	TRBD1	.	TGCGCCAGCAGCTTGGCGGGACAGATCGATTCCTACGAGCAGTACTTC	CASSLAGQIDSYEQYF
TRBV5-1	TRBJ2-1	.	few	TGCGCCAGCAGCTTGGAGGACACCAGCTACAATGAGCAGTTCTTC	CASSLEDTSYNEQFF
TRBV6-4	TRBJ2-6	.	.	TGTGCCAGCAGCGCTATCCCGAACAGGTTCTCGAGCTCTGGGGCCAACGTCCTGACTTTC	CASSAIPNRFSSSGANVLTF
TRBV10-1	TRBJ2-3	TRBD2	.	TGCGCCAGCAGTGAGTCGAGGCGGGGGGCCACAGATACGCAGTATTTT	CASSESRRGATDTQYF
TRBV6-4	TRBJ2-3	TRBD2	.	TGTGCCAGCAGTGGGAGCGGGGAAAGCACAGATACGCAGTATTTT	CASSGSGESTDTQYF
TRBV7-2	TRBJ1-6	TRBD1	.	TGTGCCAGCAGCACCCGCAGGACAGGGGGCATCATGAATTCACCCCTCCACTTT	CASSTRRTGGIMNSPLHF
TRBV6-4	TRBJ1-2	.	.	TGTGCCAGCAGTGACTCCCCAGGGGTAAAGGGCGGCTACACCTTC	CASSDSPGVKGGYTF
TRBV5-6	TRBJ2-1	TRBD1	.	TGTGCCAGCAGCCTTTACCACAGGGGGCGGTTCAATGAGCAGTTCTTC	CASSLYHRGRFNEQFF
TRBV11-2	TRBJ2-7	.	.	TGTGCCAGCAGCTTAGCCTACGAGCAGTACTTC	CASSLAYEQYF
TRBV19	TRBJ1-3	.	.	TGTGCCAGTAGTTCGGGGACTGGAAACACCATATATTTT	CASSSGTGNTIYF
TRBV19	TRBJ2-5	TRBD1	.	TGTGCCAGTAGTCTGGGAAGGACAGGGGGGGAGACCCAGTACTTC	CASSLGRTGGETQYF
TRBV9	TRBJ1-1	.	.	TGTGCCAGCAGCTCGTACGGGGGAACTGAAGCTTTCTTT	CASSSYGGTEAFF
TRBV13	TRBJ2-3	TRBD2	few	TGTGCCAGCAGCTGGGAGCGGGGGGGGGCAGATACGCAGTATTTT	CASSWERGGADTQYF
TRBV9	TRBJ1-2	.	.	TGTGCCAGCAGCGCCCCAGTCAGGGGCCCATATTATGGCTACACCTTC	CASSAPVRGPYYGYTF
TRBV5-1	TRBJ1-3	.	.	TGCGCCAGCAGCCAGGGGTCTGGAAACACCATATATTTT	CASSQGSGNTIYF
TRBV18	TRBJ1-1	TRBD1	.	TGTGCCAGCTCTACAGGGGCCGGGGAGTCTGAAGCTTTCTTT	CASSTGAGESEAFF